Below, one T cell receptor beta chain is given with its context. What it binds is not known. Researchers prepared the TRB cDNA libraries using 5' RACE with UMI labels. TCRdb reprocessed the 5' RACE reads and reports one entry per CDR3 protein, with no DNA. The specimen's table records approximately 53,000 distinct CDR3 sequences. The sample belongs to a study of CXCR3-negative and CXCR3-positive naive CD8 T cells. Findings of the study overall: The naive subsets expressed comparable surface CD5, and the authors inferred TCR strength from TRB CDR3 properties. Cryopreserved cells showed partially decreased CXCR3 expression, and most assays used fresh PBMCs. With respect to TRBV-TRBJ usage, naive CXCR3-negative and CXCR3-positive cells were similar; memory differed. High diversity, comparable across both naive subsets, contrasted with much lower diversity in memory CD8+ cells.

Per germline, CDR1 MNHEY and CDR2 SVGAGI. The CDR3 is 17 residues long. This TCR derives from a human donor in good health. Some clones in this sample may be carry-over from other donors' samples. V and J are TRBV6-5 and TRBJ1-1; the D gene TCRdb calls, TRBD1, cannot be checked with no DNA. The specimen was memory CD8+ T cells from blood. CDR3 residues: CASSYQQDTGDGAAAFF.